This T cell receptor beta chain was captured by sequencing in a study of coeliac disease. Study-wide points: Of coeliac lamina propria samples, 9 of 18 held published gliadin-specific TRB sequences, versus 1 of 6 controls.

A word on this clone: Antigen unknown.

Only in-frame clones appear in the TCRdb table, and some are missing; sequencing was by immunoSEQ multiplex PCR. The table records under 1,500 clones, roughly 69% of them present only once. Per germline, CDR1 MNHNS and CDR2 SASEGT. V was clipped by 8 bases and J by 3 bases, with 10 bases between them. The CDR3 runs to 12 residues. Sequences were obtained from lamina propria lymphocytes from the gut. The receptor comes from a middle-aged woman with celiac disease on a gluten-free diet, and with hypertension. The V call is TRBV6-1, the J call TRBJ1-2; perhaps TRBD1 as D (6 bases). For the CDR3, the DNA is TGTGCCAGCGGAGCAGGGGACTATGGCTACACCTTC. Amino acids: CASGAGDYGYTF.